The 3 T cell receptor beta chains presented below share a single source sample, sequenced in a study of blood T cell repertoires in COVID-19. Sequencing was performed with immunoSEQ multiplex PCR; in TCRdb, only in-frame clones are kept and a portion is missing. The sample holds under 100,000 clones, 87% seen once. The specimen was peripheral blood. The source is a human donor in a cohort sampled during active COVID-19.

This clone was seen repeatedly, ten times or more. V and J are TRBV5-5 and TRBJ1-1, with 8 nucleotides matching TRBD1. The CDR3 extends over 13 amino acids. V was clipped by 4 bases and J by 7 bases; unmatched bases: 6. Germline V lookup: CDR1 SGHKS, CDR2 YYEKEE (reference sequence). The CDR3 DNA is TGTGCCAGCAGCCCCACCGACAGGGGTGAAGCTTTCTTT. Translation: CASSPTDRGEAFF.

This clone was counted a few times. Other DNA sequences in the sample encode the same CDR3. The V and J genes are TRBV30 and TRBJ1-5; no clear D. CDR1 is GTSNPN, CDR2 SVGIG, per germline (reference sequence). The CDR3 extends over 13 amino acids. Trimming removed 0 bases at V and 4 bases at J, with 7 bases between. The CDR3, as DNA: TGTGCCTGGAGTGTCGAGGGTAATCAGCCCCAGCATTTT. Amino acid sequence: CAWSVEGNQPQHF. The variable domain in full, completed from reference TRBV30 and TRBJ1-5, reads SQTIHQWPATLVQPVGSPLSLECTVEGTSNPNLYWYRQAAGRGLQLLFYSVGIGQISSEVPQNLSASRPQDRQFILSSKKLLLSDSGFYLCAWSVEGNQPQHFGDGTRLSIL.

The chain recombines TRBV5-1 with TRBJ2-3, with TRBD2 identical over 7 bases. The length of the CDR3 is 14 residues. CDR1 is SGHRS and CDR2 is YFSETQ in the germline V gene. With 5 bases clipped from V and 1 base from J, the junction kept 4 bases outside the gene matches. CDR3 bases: TGCGCCAGCAGTAGTGCGGGGGGCACAGATACGCAGTATTTT. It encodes CASSSAGGTDTQYF.